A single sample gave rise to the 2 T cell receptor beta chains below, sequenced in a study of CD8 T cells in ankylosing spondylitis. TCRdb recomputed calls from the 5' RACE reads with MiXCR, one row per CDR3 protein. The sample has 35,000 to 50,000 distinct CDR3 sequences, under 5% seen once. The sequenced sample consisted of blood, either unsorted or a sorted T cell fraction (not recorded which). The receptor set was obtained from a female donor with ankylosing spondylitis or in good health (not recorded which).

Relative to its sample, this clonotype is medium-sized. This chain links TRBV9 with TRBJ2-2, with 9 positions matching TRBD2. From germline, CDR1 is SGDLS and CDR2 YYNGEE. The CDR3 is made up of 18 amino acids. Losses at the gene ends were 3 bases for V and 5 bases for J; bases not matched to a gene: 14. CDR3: CASSAAGSVAGVTGELFF. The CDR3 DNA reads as TGTGCCAGCAGCGCCGCTGGATCCGTAGCGGGGGTTACCGGGGAGCTGTTTTTT.

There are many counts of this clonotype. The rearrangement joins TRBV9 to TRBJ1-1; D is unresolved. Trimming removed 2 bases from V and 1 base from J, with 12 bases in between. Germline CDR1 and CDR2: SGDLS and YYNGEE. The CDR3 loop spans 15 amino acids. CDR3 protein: CASSVGVRGNTEAFF. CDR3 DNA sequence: TGTGCCAGCAGCGTTGGGGTGCGAGGGAACACTGAAGCTTTCTTT.